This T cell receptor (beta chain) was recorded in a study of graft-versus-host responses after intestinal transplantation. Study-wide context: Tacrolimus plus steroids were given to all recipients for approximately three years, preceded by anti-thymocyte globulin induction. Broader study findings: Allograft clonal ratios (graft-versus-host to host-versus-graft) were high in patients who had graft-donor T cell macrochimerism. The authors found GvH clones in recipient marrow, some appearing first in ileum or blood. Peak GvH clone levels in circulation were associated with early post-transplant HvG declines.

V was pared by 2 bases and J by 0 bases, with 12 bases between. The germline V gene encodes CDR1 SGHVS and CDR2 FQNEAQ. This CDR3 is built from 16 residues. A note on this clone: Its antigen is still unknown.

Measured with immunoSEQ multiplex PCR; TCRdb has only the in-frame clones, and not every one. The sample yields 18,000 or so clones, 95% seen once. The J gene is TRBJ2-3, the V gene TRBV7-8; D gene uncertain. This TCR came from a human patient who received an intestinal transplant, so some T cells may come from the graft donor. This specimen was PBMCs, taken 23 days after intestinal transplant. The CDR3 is CASSLSPIKSTDTQYF. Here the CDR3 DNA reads TGTGCCAGCAGCTTAAGCCCGATAAAAAGCACAGATACGCAGTATTTT.